This T cell receptor beta chain was recovered during a study of blood T cell repertoires in COVID-19. Study as a whole: Acute-phase and convalescent COVID-19 samples originated in the United States, Italy and Spain. Sources were T cells, B-cell-depleted T cells, or PBMCs; the material itself was cDNA or gDNA.

The data were produced by immunoSEQ multiplex PCR, yet TCRdb's version contains in-frame clones alone and is incomplete. The table lists hundreds of thousands of clones, approximately 87% of them singletons, with approximately 2.6% in the top ten. Trimming removed 5 bases from V and 1 base from J, with 11 bases in between. The CDR3 extends over 14 amino acids. Germline V CDR1 and CDR2: MNHEY, SVGAGI. The TCR sequence derives from a woman aged 65 to 85 with active or convalescent COVID-19. The sample comprised peripheral blood. The chain couples TRBV6-5 to TRBJ1-1; tentatively, D is TRBD1 (6 bases). The CDR3: CASSTRTENTEAFF. DNA of the CDR3: TGTGCCAGCAGTACTCGGACAGAGAACACTGAAGCTTTCTTT.